The clone carrying this T cell receptor beta chain appeared a few times. This sample is part of a study of CD8+ T cells in alopecia areata. As for the study in general: Treatment of the treated patients consisted of oral tofacitinib, 5 to 10 mg twice daily. A 6-month period off drug followed tofacitinib, which lasted 6 to 18 months.

The germline CDR1 and CDR2 sequences are SQVTM and ANQGSEA. Trimming cost V 7 bases and J 6 bases; bases outside gene matches: 14. This CDR3 has 14 residues. After isolation, RNA underwent reverse transcription to generate cDNA as the sequencing template. This table comes from immunoSEQ multiplex PCR, and its TCRdb copy is limited to in-frame clones, with some not included. The sample includes some 130,000 clones, 50% to 60% of them seen just once. This sequence joins TRBV29-1 and TRBJ1-1, with 7 bases fitting TRBD1. This receptor was identified in a human donor with alopecia areata. The sequences come from CD4+ T cells sorted from blood, collected at week 0. CDR3 sequence: CSAHIGTDSSEAFF. CDR3 DNA: TGCAGCGCTCACATCGGGACAGATTCTTCTGAAGCTTTCTTT.